This T cell receptor beta chain is from a study of CD8+CD57+ T cells in acquired aplastic anemia (dated by TCRdb to between 2017 and 2018). Looking at the study overall: On average, sorted CD4+ and CD8+ cells yielded about 3 ug of extracted DNA, with a range of about 0.18 to 30 ug. A CD8+CD57+ expansion meant a frequency higher than the mean frequency seen in healthy subjects. Here is what the overall study found, with its caveats: Between patients and healthy controls, no significant difference in CD8+ Simpson's diversity was found (P=0.060). About 30 CD8+ CDR3 sequences were found to be shared between patients and controls, but these sequences appeared to be highly expressed in patients and within the immunodominant clones of the patients.

The CDR3 numbers 16 residues from cysteine through phenylalanine. Only the CDR3 portion is preserved as DNA: 48 bases, with reading frame beginning at the first base. After removal of 1 base from V and 1 base from J, the junction retains 2 bases not matched to a gene. CDR1 is given as SGHAT and CDR2 as FQNNGV, both from the germline V gene. Patients chosen for sequencing had shown expansion of CD8+CD57+ cells by flow cytometry. Every patient had a diagnosis of severe acquired aplastic anemia based on International Study of Aplastic Anemia and Agranulocytosis and Camitta criteria. At the time blood was sampled, none of the patients had received any therapy. TCR repertoires of sorted CD4+ and CD8+ blood T cells from severe aplastic anemia patients and healthy subjects were deep-sequenced in the study. In the USA, patient enrollment took place under clinicaltrials.gov protocols 00001620, 01623167, 00001397, 00071045, 00081523 and 00961064. Ficoll-Paque density gradient centrifugation was used to isolate peripheral blood mononuclear cells. Before DNA extraction, CD4+ and CD8+ T cells were sorted by FACS or by magnetic beads.

For this clonotype: What antigen it recognizes has not been identified. There are no base qualities to consult, and no much larger clone falls within one base.

Genomic DNA served as template for TCR beta VDJ combination and CDR3 sequence profiling. TCR repertoire sequencing was run on an Illumina HiSeq 2000. In the authors' own workflow: Repertoires were assessed using TRBV/TRBJ rearrangement plots, CDR3 size and DJ length profiles, and Simpson's diversity index. The immunodominant clone was defined as the most abundant DNA sequence in deep sequencing data. CDR3 amino acid sequences were screened for sharing across subjects and were compared with published repertoires and the VDJdb database. TCRdb handled the public reads itself, with Q25 trimming in fastp and clone calling in MiXCR, and kept productive beta chains. Rows matching on CDR3 protein sequence are summarized as one entry with the most common DNA and genes. Clone size and V and J calls follow TCRdb, not the original study. The sample profile shows 90,000 to 150,000 distinct CDR3 sequences; about 60% of them were found once. The top ten clones comprise 25% to 30% of the sample.

Sequenced sample: sorted CD4+, CD8+, or CD8+CD57+ T cells (not recorded which) from PBMCs. The sequence derives from a human donor with aplastic anemia. The sequence joins TRBV11-2 to TRBJ2-2, with TRBD1 identical over 8 junction bases. For the CDR3, the sequence is CASSLGTGRNTGELFF. The bases read TGTGCCAGCAGCTTAGGGACAGGGCGGAACACCGGGGAGCTGTTTTTT.